The entry below gives a single TCR beta chain sequence along with its context. Per the study methods: For nucleated cells, counts were estimated from reference gene primer amplification. Libraries were prepared by immunoSEQ multiplex PCR; TCRdb keeps only in-frame clonotypes and omits some of them. V, J and clone size reflect that table, while D and trimming were determined from the DNA. The table includes tens of thousands of clones, 70% to 90% detected once. The entry originates in a study of blood T cell repertoires in COVID-19. Study details: PBMCs, B-cell-depleted T cells, or T cells were the source of the cDNA or gDNA that made up the material.

The receptor was derived from a human donor with active COVID-19. The donor label of this sample is uncertain. The specimen sequenced was peripheral blood.

This CDR3 reads CASSPGQGRLATTDTQYF. DNA for the CDR3: TGTGCCAGCAGCCCGGGACAGGGTAGGCTAGCTACCACAGATACGCAGTATTTT. The chain recombines TRBV5-4 with TRBJ2-3; 9 nucleotides line up with TRBD1. Germline-derived CDR1 and CDR2 are SGHNT and YYREEE (reference sequence). The junction had 14 bases not matched to a gene; V was cut back by 4 bases and J by 2 bases. The CDR3 loop spans 18 amino acids.